These T cell receptor beta chains were read from a single sample in a study of blood T cell repertoires in COVID-19. TCRdb's table, derived via immunoSEQ multiplex PCR, lists solely in-frame clones and lacks some. The table lists fewer than 450,000 clones, about 90% of them singletons, with 0.9% to 1.2% in the top ten. Sequencing used PBMCs or T cells enriched from blood (not recorded which). The receptors here all came from a woman under 40 who had recovered from COVID-19. CDR3s include the opening cysteine and the closing phenylalanine or tryptophan.

J gene	V gene	CDR3 protein
TRBJ1-2	TRBV19	CASIFNYGYTF
TRBJ1-1	TRBV19	CASNLLTGTNEAFF
TRBJ1-1	TRBV27	CASRDRGPNTEAFF
TRBJ1-1	TRBV28	CASSLLSWPLNTEAFF
TRBJ1-5	TRBV7-9	CASSFDRDNQPQHF
TRBJ1-2	TRBV4-1	CASSQVVGQTNGYTF
TRBJ2-1	TRBV6-5	CASSPGLVYNEQFF
TRBJ1-1	TRBV18	CASSPPSGDTEAFF
TRBJ2-2	TRBV30	CAWTPLYNTGELFF
TRBJ1-1	TRBV5-4	CASSLLAGLNTEAFF
TRBJ1-1	TRBV10-3	CAISTGTANTEAFF
TRBJ2-1	TRBV30	CAWSANYRGGYNEQFF
TRBJ1-2	TRBV9	CASSVQPTGKVGGYTF
TRBJ1-2	TRBV14	CASSHDTPLYGYTF
TRBJ2-5	TRBV2	CASTGFSSPPGGLETQYF
TRBJ2-7	TRBV4-3	CASSQEAAGAYEQYF
TRBJ2-1	TRBV7-2	CASSPHSDPAVDEQFF
TRBJ2-3	TRBV19	CASSYRATTTDTQYF
TRBJ2-7	TRBV5-8	CASSPRTLTYEQYF
TRBJ2-3	TRBV6-5	CASKGLAVDTQYF
TRBJ2-5	TRBV30	CAWSGGGSETQYF
TRBJ1-4	TRBV7-9	CASSSRTGPNEKLFF
TRBJ1-2	TRBV2	CASDLPGQGENGYTF
TRBJ1-5	TRBV28	CASSSQAGGVVNQPQHF
TRBJ2-7	TRBV7-9	CASSPVEGEQYF
TRBJ1-4	TRBV15	CATSEGAAVTNEKLFF
TRBJ2-2	TRBV5-4	CASRPGQGIGNTGELFF
TRBJ1-1	TRBV2	CASRAFPSGATEAFF
TRBJ2-3	TRBV30	CAWSVSPQGIVDTQYF
TRBJ2-3	TRBV10-2	CASQGGVADTQYF
TRBJ1-5	TRBV7-2	CASSLSGPGSNQPQHF
TRBJ2-2	TRBV7-2	CASSLQGVGGELFF
TRBJ1-4	TRBV4-3	CASSQDPQTVAASSLFF
TRBJ1-6	TRBV6-1	CASSEEYRGYSPLHF
TRBJ2-1	TRBV3-1/TRBV3-2	CASRRAGQDEQFF
TRBJ2-5	TRBV5-4	CASSFSGGALETQYF
TRBJ2-7	TRBV5-6	CASSLGGGGYEQYF
TRBJ1-3	TRBV5-4	CASSQGQGAGGNTIYF
TRBJ2-5	TRBV11-3	CASSSGRRGTQYF
TRBJ1-2	TRBV28	CASSLLTVLGSYGYTF
TRBJ2-2	TRBV4-1	CASSQERAYTGELFF
TRBJ1-4	TRBV14	CASSQAKQPMAYGEKLFF
TRBJ2-2	TRBV5-1	CASSLSGLASTGELFF
TRBJ2-7	TRBV4-2	CASSQSNRETYEQYF
TRBJ1-2	TRBV7-8	CASSGDGDRVYGYTF
TRBJ2-3	TRBV13	CASRRGTSGGERDTQYF
TRBJ1-1	TRBV7-2	CASAGNTEAFF
TRBJ1-2	TRBV28	CASSTLGRGGSSNYGYTF
TRBJ1-2	TRBV2	CASTSGTGGTYGYTF
TRBJ1-4	TRBV6-1	CASSEVPTGGEKLFF
TRBJ2-4	TRBV9	CASSPRQGLAKNIQYF
TRBJ2-7	TRBV6-5	CASSSGTRGPYEQYF
TRBJ1-2	TRBV6-5	CASSSDREHGYTF
TRBJ1-1	TRBV10-3	CARGRKTEAFF
TRBJ1-3	TRBV19	CASRMTDRLSGNTIYF
TRBJ2-7	TRBV6-5	CASSRADRFYEQYF
TRBJ2-7	TRBV3-1/TRBV3-2	CASSQDILADIPSRIYEQYF
TRBJ1-1	TRBV7-9	CASSPIGTGGGMNTEAFF